The 32 T cell receptor beta chains reported below all come from one sample, sequenced in a study of cytomegalovirus exposure and HLA in healthy donors. PCR primers comprised 60 Vbeta and 13 Jbeta primers. Assay used: immunoSEQ multiplex PCR; TCRdb lists only in-frame clones, some missing. The listing records 68,000 or so clones. Sequencing used PBMCs. The receptors originated from a female donor in good health and CMV-seropositive.

The chain carries TRBV5-1 and TRBJ2-1; D may be TRBD2 (5 bases). The CDR3 spans 15 residues. V was shortened by 0 bases and J by 0 bases, with 7 bases between the two germline ends. Germline CDR1 and CDR2: SGHRS and YFSETQ. CDR3 in DNA: TGCGCCAGCAGCTTGGAGCGGCCCTCCTACAATGAGCAGTTCTTC. Its protein product is CASSLERPSYNEQFF.

The rearrangement joins TRBV5-4 to TRBJ1-2; 7 nucleotides align to TRBD1. This CDR3 is 17 amino acids long. The V gene end was trimmed by 1 base and the J gene end by 8 bases; junction bases not matched to a gene: 17. The germline V gene encodes CDR1 SGHNT and CDR2 YYREEE (reference sequence). The CDR3 region has the DNA TGTGCCAGCAGCTTGCCCCTCGACAGGGCCTTCCGAGGGGGCTACACCTTC. Translating gives CASSLPLDRAFRGGYTF.

The rearrangement links TRBV18 to TRBJ2-3; TRBD1 is a possible D gene (6 bases). Germline assignment: CDR1 KGHSH and CDR2 LQKENI. The V and J ends lost 2 bases and 6 bases respectively, with 12 bases between them. There are 14 residues in the CDR3. CDR3 amino acids: CASSPYREVDTQYF. The CDR3 region has the DNA TGTGCCAGCTCACCATACAGGGAAGTCGATACGCAGTATTTT.

This chain links TRBV9 with TRBJ1-2, with no clear D. V lost 2 bases to trimming and J lost 4 bases, with 15 bases between them. The germline CDR1 and CDR2 sequences are SGDLS and YYNGEE. The CDR3 is made up of 15 amino acids. CDR3 sequence (DNA): TGTGCCAGCAGCGTCACCCCCGGGGAGAGCTATGGCTACACCTTC. Its translation is CASSVTPGESYGYTF.

The chain combines TRBV5-1 with TRBJ2-2, with 7 bases identical to TRBD1. The germline V gene encodes CDR1 SGHRS and CDR2 YFSETQ. V lost 4 bases to trimming and J lost 6 bases; unmatched junction nucleotides: 9. The CDR3 consists of 15 residues. The CDR3 DNA sequence: TGCGCCAGCAGCGACTCGACAGGGTCGTCCGGGGAGCTGTTTTTT. It specifies CASSDSTGSSGELFF. The full variable domain, rest sourced from reference TRBV5-1 and TRBJ2-2, is KAGVTQTPRYLIKTRGQQVTLSCSPISGHRSVSWYQQTPGQGLQFLFEYFSETQRNKGNFPGRFSGRQFSNSRSEMNVSTLELGDSALYLCASSDSTGSSGELFFGEGSRLTVL.

This sequence joins TRBV4-3 and TRBJ2-3; 9 nucleotides match TRBD2. With 1 base clipped from V and 3 bases from J, the junction kept 8 bases outside the gene matches. Looked up from germline, CDR1 is LGHNA and CDR2 is YSLEER. The CDR3 contains 17 residues. CDR3 loop: CASSQGAAGGLTDTQYF. CDR3 nucleotide sequence: TGCGCCAGCAGCCAAGGCGCGGCGGGGGGGCTTACAGATACGCAGTATTTT.

The chain combines TRBV5-4 with TRBJ2-5; D not certain. V was clipped by 0 bases and J by 4 bases, with 13 bases between them. This CDR3 spans 15 amino acids. Germline V lookup: CDR1 SGHNT, CDR2 YYREEE (reference sequence). Here the CDR3 DNA reads TGTGCCAGCAGCTTGGGGCCCACCGCTGGAGAGACCCAGTACTTC. It yields the protein CASSLGPTAGETQYF. The whole variable domain, filled in from reference TRBV5-4 and TRBJ2-5, reads ETGVTQSPTHLIKTRGQQVTLRCSSQSGHNTVSWYQQALGQGPQFIFQYYREEENGRGNFPPRFSGLQFPNYSSELNVNALELDDSALYLCASSLGPTAGETQYFGPGTRLLVL.

The rearrangement uses TRBV30 and TRBJ1-1; TRBD1 is a possible D gene (5 bases). This CDR3 has 12 residues. Per the germline V gene, CDR1 is GTSNPN and CDR2 is SVGIG (reference sequence). Trimming cost V 1 base and J 5 bases, with 8 bases left between them. The CDR3 region is CAWSGGGTEAFF. The CDR3 DNA follows: TGTGCCTGGAGTGGGGGGGGGACTGAAGCTTTCTTT.

CDR3 sequence (DNA): TGCGCCAGCAGTACCGGCTATGGCTACACCTTC. Its protein is CASSTGYGYTF. This rearrangement joins TRBV5-1 to TRBJ1-2, with D unclear. The CDR3 has 11 amino acids. The germline gives CDR1 SGHRS, CDR2 YFSETQ. Deletions cut 5 bases from V and 4 bases from J, with 6 bases between.

J is TRBJ2-7 and V is TRBV2; 7 nucleotides align to TRBD1. CDR1 and CDR2 from the germline V gene are SNHLY and FYNNEI. V lost 6 bases and J lost 7; bases outside the gene matches: 9. There are 13 residues in the CDR3. This CDR3 reads CASRQYRGEEQYF. DNA of the CDR3: TGTGCCAGCAGACAATACAGGGGCGAGGAGCAGTACTTC.

This chain uses TRBV28 with TRBJ2-7, with D tentatively TRBD1 (5 bases). This CDR3 comprises 14 residues. Germline V gene lookup returns CDR1 MDHEN and CDR2 SYDVKM. The V and J ends lost 8 bases and 3 bases respectively, with 17 bases between them. DNA of the CDR3: TGTGCCAGCGCCACCGGTAGGGGTCTCTACGAGCAGTACTTC. It encodes CASATGRGLYEQYF.

The chain is built from TRBV15 and TRBJ2-2, with 8 bases that match TRBD2. Germline V gene sequence: CDR1 LNHNV, CDR2 YYDKDF (reference sequence). This CDR3 has 17 residues. The junction had 12 bases not matched to a gene; V was cut back by 3 bases and J by 6 bases. This CDR3 reads CATSRGAGGARSGELFF. The CDR3 DNA reads as TGTGCCACCAGCAGGGGGGCCGGGGGGGCGCGCTCCGGGGAGCTGTTTTTT.

J is TRBJ2-1 and V is TRBV30, with TRBD2 identical over 7 bases. Germline assignment: CDR1 GTSNPN and CDR2 SVGIG (reference sequence). The length of the CDR3 is 13 residues. After removal of 7 bases from V and 4 bases from J, the junction contained 7 bases not matched to a gene. The CDR3 coding sequence is TGTGCCTCCGGCGGGAGATCATACAATGAGCAGTTCTTC. This codes for CASGGRSYNEQFF.

The chain has TRBV13 and TRBJ2-5; 9 bases are a match to TRBD1. Looked up from germline, CDR1 is PRHDT and CDR2 is FYEKMQ (reference sequence). The ends lost 6 bases at V and 5 bases at J; junction bases unmatched: 7. The CDR3 contains 14 residues. The CDR3: CASSFTGGRETQYF. The CDR3 DNA follows: TGTGCCAGCAGTTTTACAGGGGGCCGGGAGACCCAGTACTTC.

This sequence joins TRBV6-5 and TRBJ2-7; possibly TRBD2 for D (6 bases). This CDR3 spans 15 amino acids. Germline CDR1 reads MNHEY; CDR2 reads SVGAGI. The V gene lost 8 bases and the J gene lost 3 bases, with 20 bases spanning the gap. In DNA, the CDR3 is TGTGCCAGCGGGTCCGGGTCGGGGGAACTCTACGAGCAGTACTTC. Translation: CASGSGSGELYEQYF.

V usage is TRBV5-1 and J usage is TRBJ1-1; perhaps TRBD1 as D (5 bases). V gave up 3 bases and J gave up 2 bases, with 14 bases separating them. This CDR3 comprises 15 residues. The germline gives CDR1 SGHRS, CDR2 YFSETQ. The CDR3 coding sequence is TGCGCCAGCAGCTGGGGGGGACGGACAAACACTGAAGCTTTCTTT. Translating gives CASSWGGRTNTEAFF.

The chain is built from TRBV19 and TRBJ2-5; D gene unclear. The V gene's germline CDR1 is LNHDA and CDR2 SQIVND (reference sequence). V shed 4 bases and J shed 0 bases, with 6 bases lying between them. CDR3 size: 13 residues. The CDR3 reads CASSRAYQETQYF. The DNA of the CDR3 is TGTGCCAGTAGTAGGGCGTACCAAGAGACCCAGTACTTC.

This chain links TRBV5-6 with TRBJ1-6; D is perhaps TRBD1 (6 bases). Germline V gene sequence: CDR1 SGHDT, CDR2 YYEEEE. Trimming removed 4 bases from V and 9 bases from J, with 14 bases in between. The CDR3 sequence is 14 residues long. CDR3 sequence reads: CASSQDSHASPLHF. The CDR3, as DNA: TGTGCCAGCAGCCAGGACAGCCACGCTTCACCCCTCCACTTT.

The J gene is TRBJ1-5, the V gene TRBV30; 9 bases align to TRBD1. CDR1 and CDR2 from the germline V gene are GTSNPN and SVGIG (reference sequence). This CDR3 has 14 amino acids. V lost 2 bases to trimming and J lost 4 bases; unmatched junction nucleotides: 3. For the CDR3, the DNA is TGTGCCTGGAGTAGGGGACAGGGAAATCAGCCCCAGCATTTT. As protein: CAWSRGQGNQPQHF. The full variable domain, its missing parts supplied by reference TRBV30 and TRBJ1-5, is SQTIHQWPATLVQPVGSPLSLECTVEGTSNPNLYWYRQAAGRGLQLLFYSVGIGQISSEVPQNLSASRPQDRQFILSSKKLLLSDSGFYLCAWSRGQGNQPQHFGDGTRLSIL.

This clone is labeled medium-sized based on frequency. This rearrangement joins TRBV28 to TRBJ1-2; D gene uncertain. CDR1 MDHEN and CDR2 SYDVKM come from the germline V gene. Trimming took 11 bases from V and 7 from J, leaving 11 bases between them. The CDR3 consists of 10 residues. CDR3 protein: CACLAGGYTF. The CDR3 DNA sequence: TGTGCCTGCCTTGCGGGTGGCTACACCTTC.

This sequence joins TRBV9 and TRBJ2-3; TRBD2 agrees at 10 bases. Per germline, CDR1 SGDLS and CDR2 YYNGEE. This CDR3 has 14 residues. Trimming took 3 bases from V and 4 from J; bases not matched to a gene: 2. The chain's CDR3 is CASSETSGPDTQYF. The CDR3 coding sequence is TGTGCCAGCAGCGAGACTAGCGGGCCAGATACGCAGTATTTT.

The chain recombines TRBV2 with TRBJ1-6; D call uncertain. Germline V gene lookup returns CDR1 SNHLY and CDR2 FYNNEI. This CDR3 is built from 13 residues. With 3 bases removed from V and 7 bases from J, the gap between germline ends came to 7 bases. CDR3 coding DNA: TGTGCCAGCAGTGATCTTTCCAATTCACCCCTCCACTTT. Its protein product is CASSDLSNSPLHF.

In DNA form, the CDR3 reads TGTGCCAGCAGCCCTTCTGGGGCCAACGTCCTGACTTTC. Residues: CASSPSGANVLTF. The chain is built from TRBV11-3 and TRBJ2-6; no firm D call. In germline, CDR1 is SGHNT, CDR2 YENEEA. V was pared by 5 bases and J by 1 base, with 3 bases between. The CDR3 length is 13 residues.

The V gene is TRBV19, the J gene TRBJ1-5; tentative D call: TRBD1 (5 bases). Per the germline V gene, CDR1 is LNHDA and CDR2 is SQIVND (reference sequence). CDR3 length: 12 residues. Trimming took 3 bases from V and 6 from J, leaving 6 bases between them. The CDR3 DNA reads as TGTGCCAGTAGTATCGGGGGTCAGCCCCAGCATTTT. This encodes CASSIGGQPQHF.

V and J are TRBV28 and TRBJ2-3; no clear D gene. Germline CDR1 is MDHEN and CDR2 is SYDVKM. V lost 6 bases and J 0 bases, leaving 13 bases between the germline ends. The CDR3 has 15 residues. CDR3 residues: CASSVDIPSTDTQYF. CDR3 sequence (DNA): TGTGCCAGCAGCGTAGACATTCCTAGCACAGATACGCAGTATTTT. Looking up the rest from reference TRBV28 and TRBJ2-3 gives the full variable domain: DVKVTQSSRYLVKRTGEKVFLECVQDMDHENMFWYRQDPGLGLRLIYFSYDVKMKEKGDIPEGYSVSREKKERFSLILESASTNQTSMYLCASSVDIPSTDTQYFGPGTRLTVL.

The chain carries TRBV29-1 and TRBJ2-7, with 8 bases fitting TRBD1. The CDR3 has 13 residues. Looked up from germline, CDR1 is SQVTM and CDR2 is ANQGSEA. The ends lost 4 bases at V and 6 bases at J; junction bases unmatched: 8. The CDR3 nucleotides read TGCAGCGTTGCAGGGGGCAATTCCGGCGAGCAGTACTTC. Translation: CSVAGGNSGEQYF.

The V and J genes are TRBV6-5 and TRBJ2-4; D might be TRBD1 (6 bases). Trimming removed 8 bases at V and 2 bases at J, with 16 bases between. The CDR3 runs to 15 residues. Per germline, CDR1 MNHEY and CDR2 SVGAGI. CDR3 loop: CASARGIRSKNIQYF. The CDR3 coding sequence is TGTGCCAGCGCGAGGGGGATCCGATCCAAAAACATTCAGTACTTC.

The gene calls are TRBV5-5 and TRBJ2-7; TRBD1 matches at 10 bases. Germline-derived CDR1 and CDR2 are SGHKS and YYEKEE (reference sequence). The CDR3 contains 15 residues. Trimming removed 3 bases from V and 3 bases from J; junction bases left unmatched: 6. CDR3 amino acids: CASSYSGTGDYEQYF. CDR3 bases: TGTGCCAGCAGCTATTCCGGGACAGGGGACTACGAGCAGTACTTC.

The chain couples TRBV18 to TRBJ1-5, with D perhaps matching TRBD1 (5 bases). CDR1 KGHSH and CDR2 LQKENI come from the germline V gene. This CDR3 is 14 amino acids long. V was cut by 5 bases and J by 5 bases, with 13 bases left in between. The CDR3 coding sequence is TGTGCCAGCTCAGGGGGACTGGGGGATCAGCCCCAGCATTTT. Protein product: CASSGGLGDQPQHF.

The V gene is TRBV29-1, the J gene TRBJ2-7; tentatively, D is TRBD2 (6 bases). Per germline, CDR1 SQVTM and CDR2 ANQGSEA. The CDR3 consists of 12 residues. Between the trimmed V and J ends, which lost 6 bases and 6 bases, there was a span of 15 bases. CDR3 loop: CSVILARGEQYF. DNA of the CDR3: TGCAGCGTAATACTAGCACGGGGCGAGCAGTACTTC.

V gene TRBV6-5 combines with J gene TRBJ2-7; weak D call: TRBD2 (7 bases). V was shortened by 4 bases and J by 2 bases, with 15 bases between the two germline ends. Germline V gene sequence: CDR1 MNHEY, CDR2 SVGAGI. The CDR3 totals 15 residues. The DNA for the CDR3 is TGTGCCAGCAGTTCTGGTGGGGGGGGCACCTACGAGCAGTACTTC. Its protein product is CASSSGGGGTYEQYF.

This sequence joins TRBV7-2 and TRBJ2-3; the match to TRBD2 covers 7 bases. The CDR3 spans 14 residues. Germline loops: CDR1 SGHTA, CDR2 FQGNSA. The V gene end was trimmed by 2 bases and the J gene end by 6 bases; junction bases not matched to a gene: 5. CDR3 in DNA: TGTGCCAGCAGCTTATTTGGGGGGGTGGATACGCAGTATTTT. Translating gives CASSLFGGVDTQYF.